This paragraph covers one TCR beta chain sequence. Study processing details: Quantification of nucleated cells was approximated via reference gene primer amplification. The protocol was immunoSEQ multiplex PCR, while the TCRdb copy is restricted to in-frame clones and leaves out a portion. The V and J calls and clone size come from that table; D and trimming were worked out from the DNA. Here the sample spans 50,000 to 80,000 clones, roughly four fifths being singletons. This sample is part of a study of blood T cell repertoires in COVID-19. Across the study: Samples came from the United States, Italy and Spain, spanning acute and convalescent COVID-19.

Trimming at V came to 6 bases and at J to 4 bases, leaving 6 bases not matched to a gene. The germline V gene has CDR1 MNHEY and CDR2 SVGAGI. The CDR3 contains 15 residues. Material for sequencing was peripheral blood. The receptor was isolated from a human donor in a cohort sampled during active COVID-19. The chain combines TRBV6-5 with TRBJ2-1; 10 bases match TRBD2. The DNA of the CDR3 is TGTGCCAGCAGAAATTTAGCGGGGGGTTACAATGAGCAGTTCTTC. Protein sequence: CASRNLAGGYNEQFF.